This entry concerns a single T cell receptor (beta chain). The antigen is not known. This entry belongs to a study of cytomegalovirus exposure and HLA in healthy donors. Germline-derived CDR1 and CDR2 are SGHTA and FQGTGA. This CDR3 is built from 14 residues. Trimming removed 0 bases from V and 7 bases from J; junction bases left unmatched: 2. Researchers ran the PCR with 60 Vbeta and 13 Jbeta primers. This table comes from immunoSEQ multiplex PCR, and its TCRdb copy is limited to in-frame clones, with some not included. The sample carries 200,000 to 250,000 clones, roughly 88% recorded once. Overall study results and limits: A later analysis associated some 16,000 TCR beta sequences with HLA alleles at a 0.05 false discovery rate. The classifier, whose performance was assessed in both the original and validation cohorts, reportedly diagnosed cytomegalovirus status with high specificity and sensitivity.

The TCR comes from a boy under 10 years old in good health and CMV-seronegative. The chain carries TRBV7-3 and TRBJ2-2; 7 bases match TRBD1. Sample: PBMCs. The CDR3 coding sequence is TGTGCCAGCAGCTTAACCGACAGGGTCGGGGAGCTGTTTTTT. As protein: CASSLTDRVGELFF.